This TCR beta chain was sequenced in a study of response to subunit inactivated influenza vaccine. Regarding the study as a whole: The authors suggested that every seasonal influenza vaccination recruits few new T cells.

TCRdb redid the calling of the RT-PCR reads with MiXCR, one entry per CDR3 protein. The profile shows about 780,000 distinct CDR3 sequences, around a sixth of them singletons. Comment on this clonotype: The target antigen is unknown.

This TCR came from a man aged 50 to 59 who received an inactivated influenza vaccine. Here the sequenced sample was PBMCs from blood, taken approximately 5 days after vaccination.

The CDR3 DNA reads as TGTGCCGCAGGGACTAGCGGATACAATGAGCAGTTCTTC. This gives the protein CAAGTSGYNEQFF. V and J are TRBV25-1 and TRBJ2-1, with TRBD2 identical over 11 bases. The CDR3 sequence is 13 residues long. Germline loops: CDR1 MGHDK, CDR2 SYGVNS. The V and J ends lost 11 bases and 4 bases, in that order; junction bases with no gene match: 4.